The clone carrying this T cell receptor (beta chain) showed up just once. The entry originates in a study of T-cell reconstitution after alpha-beta-depleted transplantation in children. This CDR3 contains 13 residues. Germline V lookup: CDR1 SGHTA, CDR2 FQGNSA. The germline V and J ends were trimmed by 5 bases and 1 base, with 7 bases remaining between them. The TCRbeta library incorporated unique molecular identifiers. TCRdb recomputed calls from the PCR reads with MiXCR, one row per CDR3 protein. The repertoire includes about 90,000 distinct CDR3 sequences, about 8% of them detected once, and about 7% sits in the top ten.

The gene calls are TRBV7-2 and TRBJ2-3, with a weak D call TRBD2 (5 bases). This receptor was identified in a human donor who donated a stem cell graft to a child with congenital amegakaryocytic thrombocytopenia. The sample in question was PBMCs from the stem cell graft donor, obtained from the stem cell graft. The CDR3 DNA is TGTGCCAGCAGCGGAGGTCGCACAGATACGCAGTATTTT. Protein sequence: CASSGGRTDTQYF.